These T cell receptor beta chains were read from a single sample in a study of blood T cell repertoires in COVID-19. Data came from immunoSEQ multiplex PCR; TCRdb stores just in-frame clones and leaves some out. The repertoire consists of 300,000 to 350,000 clones, with 80% to 90% occurring once and the leading ten covering around 4.2%. Material for sequencing was PBMCs or T cells enriched from blood (not recorded which). These receptors were collected from a middle-aged woman with acute COVID-19. The CDR3 runs from the conserved cysteine through the conserved F or W. Each record gives: V gene, J gene, clone size, CDR3 protein. Expanded clones get a size class; other rows say once, few or many, or leave the size out.

>TRBV5-6|TRBJ1-5|NA
CASSRGQGRAVSNQPQHF
>TRBV2|TRBJ2-7|once
CASSWLADEQYF
>TRBV24-1|TRBJ1-1|NA
CATSDTDTEAFF
>TRBV27|TRBJ2-3|NA
CASSRLAGRDTQYF
>TRBV5-6|TRBJ2-1|NA
CASSFLSGAPYNEQFF
>TRBV7-2|TRBJ1-4|NA
CASSLAPTNEKLFF
>TRBV19|TRBJ1-1|NA
CASTPARSTEAFF
>TRBV27|TRBJ1-1|NA
CASRDRGNTEAFF
>TRBV5-4|TRBJ2-5|NA
CASRESGGLETQYF
>TRBV9|TRBJ2-5|NA
CASSVSPGETQYF
>TRBV15|TRBJ1-5|few
CATSRDTGGGSNQPQHF
>TRBV19|TRBJ1-2|NA
CASSLRTGERYF
>TRBV3-1/TRBV3-2|TRBJ2-5|NA
CASSQERLAGARETQYF
>TRBV28|TRBJ1-6|NA
CASRNPVAYNSPLHF